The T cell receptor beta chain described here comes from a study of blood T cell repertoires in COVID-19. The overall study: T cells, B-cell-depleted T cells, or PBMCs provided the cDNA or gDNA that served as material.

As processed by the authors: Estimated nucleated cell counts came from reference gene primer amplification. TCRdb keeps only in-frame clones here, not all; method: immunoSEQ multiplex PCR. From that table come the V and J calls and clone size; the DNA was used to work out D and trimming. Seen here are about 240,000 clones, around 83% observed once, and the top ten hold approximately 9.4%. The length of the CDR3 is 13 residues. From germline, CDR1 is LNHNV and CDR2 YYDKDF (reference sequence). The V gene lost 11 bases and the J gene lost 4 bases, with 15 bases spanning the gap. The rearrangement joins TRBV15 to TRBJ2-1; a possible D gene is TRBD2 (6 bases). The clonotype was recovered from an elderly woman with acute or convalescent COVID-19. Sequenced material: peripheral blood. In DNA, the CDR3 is TGTGCCGTAAACCGGGACTCGTACAATGAGCAGTTCTTC. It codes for CAVNRDSYNEQFF.